The source of this T cell receptor beta chain is a study of T cell responses to AZD1222 COVID-19 vaccine. Overall study results and limits: Seropositive AZD1222 recipients at baseline numbered only five or six.

J lost 5 bases, V lost 4 bases, and 15 bases had no gene match. CDR1 SEHNR and CDR2 FQNEAQ come from the germline V gene (reference sequence). The CDR3 loop spans 18 amino acids. Details on this clone: Its antigen is unidentified.

The data were produced by immunoSEQ multiplex PCR, yet TCRdb's version contains in-frame clones alone and is incomplete. The sample has about 92,000 clones, roughly 88% seen once. This specimen consisted of peripheral blood, obtained on day 0 of AZD1222 vaccination. The TCR was taken from an adult in good health. The rearrangement uses TRBV7-9 and TRBJ2-7; TRBD1 matches 12 bases. The CDR3 loop reads CASSSTTWPGQGANEQYF. The CDR3 DNA is TGTGCCAGCAGCTCCACCACCTGGCCGGGACAGGGGGCCAACGAGCAGTACTTC.